This is a list of T cell receptor beta chains from one sample in a study of cytomegalovirus exposure and HLA in healthy donors. Generated by immunoSEQ multiplex PCR, the TCRdb table keeps only in-frame clones and is missing some. The table includes over 90,000 clones, approximately 73% detected once. The sequenced sample was PBMCs. These receptors all stem from a man between 40 and 49 years old in good health and CMV-seronegative. CDR3s include the opening cysteine and the closing phenylalanine or tryptophan. The D gene is left open where the match is weak. Only some rows state a clone size, as once, few, many or a class for expanded clones.

d_gene,abundance,j_gene,v_gene,CDR3aa,CDR3nt
NA,NA,TRBJ1-1,TRBV4-2,CASSRATGRRTEAFF,TGTGCCAGCAGCCGAGCAACAGGGCGGCGAACTGAGGCTTTCTTT
NA,NA,TRBJ1-1,TRBV7-8,CASSQTGRGTEAFF,TGTGCCAGCAGCCAGACAGGCCGGGGAACTGAAGCTTTCTTT
NA,few,TRBJ2-5,TRBV6-5,CASSYSRQFETQYF,TGTGCCAGCAGTTACTCGAGACAATTTGAGACCCAGTACTTC
NA,NA,TRBJ2-3,TRBV4-1,CASRARQRDTDTQYF,TGCGCCAGCAGGGCTAGGCAGAGGGACACAGATACGCAGTATTTT
TRBD2,NA,TRBJ2-7,TRBV10-3,CAISGSGTSEYEQYF,TGTGCCATCAGTGGATCCGGGACTAGCGAGTACGAGCAGTACTTC
NA,once,TRBJ2-5,TRBV7-2,CASSPSRETQYF,TGTGCCAGCAGCCCGTCTCGAGAGACCCAGTACTTC
TRBD1,NA,TRBJ1-5,TRBV27,CASSFDRTGHQPQHF,TGTGCCAGCAGCTTCGACCGGACAGGGCATCAGCCCCAGCATTTT
TRBD1,few,TRBJ1-5,TRBV5-4,CASSTGGGVSNQPQHF,TGTGCCAGCAGCACAGGGGGCGGAGTGAGCAATCAGCCCCAGCATTTT
NA,NA,TRBJ1-2,TRBV28,CASSLVALGYGYTF,TGTGCCAGCAGCCTTGTGGCGCTAGGATATGGCTACACCTTC
TRBD2,NA,TRBJ2-7,TRBV7-9,CASSRLAGGSYEQYF,TGTGCCAGCAGCCGGCTAGCGGGGGGCTCCTACGAGCAGTACTTC
NA,NA,TRBJ1-2,TRBV6-1,CASSEARGADGYTF,TGTGCCAGCAGTGAAGCGCGGGGGGCGGATGGCTACACCTTC
NA,NA,TRBJ1-1,TRBV4-3,CASSQDIGGTEAFF,TGCGCCAGCAGCCAAGATATAGGAGGGACTGAAGCTTTCTTT
NA,few,TRBJ2-7,TRBV7-2,CASSLAPRQLGQYF,TGTGCCAGCAGCTTAGCGCCGAGACAGCTGGGGCAGTACTTC
NA,NA,TRBJ2-1,TRBV4-2,CASSQAQGVTSSYNEQFF,TGTGCCAGCAGCCAAGCTCAGGGTGTAACAAGCTCCTACAATGAGCAGTTCTTC
TRBD2,NA,TRBJ2-3,TRBV4-1,CASSQDSGGGEADTQYF,TGCGCCAGCAGCCAAGATTCGGGGGGAGGTGAAGCAGATACGCAGTATTTT
TRBD1,NA,TRBJ1-1,TRBV7-2,CASSPGQGNTEAFF,TGTGCCAGCAGCCCGGGACAGGGAAACACTGAAGCTTTCTTT
NA,NA,TRBJ2-5,TRBV5-4,CASSLTGGGETQYF,TGTGCCAGCAGCTTGACGGGGGGCGGGGAGACCCAGTACTTC
TRBD1,NA,TRBJ2-7,TRBV11-2,CASSPGATGLYEQYF,TGTGCCAGCAGCCCCGGAGCGACAGGGCTTTACGAGCAGTACTTC
NA,NA,TRBJ2-2,TRBV18,CASSPKSRLTGELFF,TGTGCCAGCTCACCAAAATCCAGATTGACCGGGGAGCTGTTTTTT
NA,once,TRBJ1-4,TRBV6-1,CASIAGITNEKLFF,TGTGCCAGCATCGCAGGGATAACTAATGAAAAACTGTTTTTT
NA,NA,TRBJ1-2,TRBV7-3,CASSLMEANYGYTF,TGTGCCAGCAGCTTAATGGAGGCTAACTATGGCTACACCTTC
NA,few,TRBJ1-5,TRBV6-5,CASSPDPGNQPQHF,TGTGCCAGCAGCCCCGACCCGGGGAATCAGCCCCAGCATTTT
NA,few,TRBJ2-7,TRBV11-3,CASSLSEGEQYF,TGTGCCAGCAGCTTGTCTGAGGGCGAGCAGTACTTC
NA,NA,TRBJ1-5,TRBV7-2,CASSSMGGGNQPQHF,TGTGCCAGCAGCTCGATGGGAGGAGGCAATCAGCCCCAGCATTTT
NA,once,TRBJ1-4,TRBV20-1,CSAWQPGKLFF,TGCAGTGCATGGCAACCCGGGAAACTGTTTTTT
NA,few,TRBJ2-1,TRBV5-4,CASSPTVGDEQFF,TGTGCCAGCAGCCCGACAGTTGGAGATGAGCAGTTCTTC